This T cell receptor (beta chain) originates from a study of memory CD4+ T cells and cytomegalovirus serostatus. Study observations and caveats: Suggested: most of the CMV-linked TCR signature lies in CD4+ memory cells. CD4+ memory repertoires contained about two fifths of the 164 reported CMV TCRbeta sequences.

Original data processing: Out-of-frame sequences were removed, leaving 2,000,000 or so distinct TCRbeta sequences. The table came from immunoSEQ multiplex PCR; TCRdb's copy has only in-frame clones and leaves some out. V, J and clone size reflect that table, while D and trimming were determined from the DNA. The table includes more than 45,000 clones, 82% detected once. The sort gate was single viable CD3+CD4+CD8-CD45RO+ cells for memory CD4+ T cells. Positive selection with CD4 microbeads enriched total CD4+ T cells. Comments on this clone: Its antigen is undetermined.

The TCR was taken from an adult in good health and CMV-seronegative. The sample was memory CD4+ T cells from blood.

The CDR3 DNA follows: TGTGCCAGCTCACAGCGAGCGCCGGGGGGGGCGAAAGAGACCCAGTACTTC. This codes for CASSQRAPGGAKETQYF. The V call is TRBV18, the J call TRBJ2-5; TRBD2 agrees at 8 bases. Germline V lookup: CDR1 KGHSH, CDR2 LQKENI. Trimming removed 4 bases from V and 3 bases from J; junction bases left unmatched: 13. The CDR3 covers 17 residues.